These 3 T cell receptor beta chains were sequenced from one sample in a study of T cells in Graves' hyperthyroidism and ophthalmopathy. TCR beta CDR3 sequences were amplified from RNA transcripts. Initially, a first-round RT-PCR of the TCR CDR3 employed the HTBI primer set. A single record per CDR3 protein comes from TCRdb applying MiXCR to the multiplex PCR reads. The data contain roughly 510,000 distinct CDR3 sequences, 35% to 50% of them singletons. The material sequenced was peripheral blood or thyroid tissue (not recorded which). The source is an adult woman with Graves' disease, either hyperthyroidism or ophthalmopathy (not recorded which).

CDR3 region: CASSEGGLETQYF. The CDR3 DNA reads as TGTGCCAGCAGTGAAGGGGGCTTAGAGACCCAGTACTTC. J is TRBJ2-5 and V is TRBV6-1; a weak D match, TRBD1 (5 bases). This CDR3 spans 13 amino acids. Germline V gene sequence: CDR1 MNHNS, CDR2 SASEGT. V was shortened by 1 base and J by 4 bases, with 7 bases between the two germline ends.

A note on this clonotype: Mismatch with germline at one junction end may stem from a read error. CDR3 DNA sequence: TGCACCAGCAGTGACCGGCGAAGCAATCAGCCCCAGCATTTT. It translates to CTSSDRRSNQPQHF. The rearrangement links TRBV10-2 to TRBJ1-5; no definite D call. CDR3 length: 14 residues. Germline CDR1 is WSHSY and CDR2 is SAAADI.

The table lists this clonotype with a count of one. The chain carries TRBV12-3 or TRBV12-4 and TRBJ1-2; weak D call: TRBD1 (6 bases). V dropped 3 bases and J dropped 8 bases, with 19 bases sitting between them. This CDR3 region has 15 residues. The CDR3 spells CASSLLGQQGGGYTF. The CDR3, as DNA: TGTGCCAGCAGTTTGCTAGGACAACAGGGTGGAGGCTACACCTTC.